The entry below gives a single T cell receptor (beta chain) sequence along with its context. Produced via immunoSEQ multiplex PCR; TCRdb's table is partial and in-frame only. The table includes around 380,000 clones, more than 70% detected once. The data derive from a study of blood T cell repertoires in COVID-19. Across the whole study: The analysed material was cDNA or gDNA that came from T cells, B-cell-depleted T cells, or PBMCs.

CDR3 length: 14 amino acids. V lost 3 bases and J lost 12; bases outside the gene matches: 9. The V gene's germline CDR1 is MGHRA and CDR2 YSYEKL. The sequence was obtained from a man aged 30 to 45 who had recovered from COVID-19. Sequenced: PBMCs or T cells enriched from blood (not recorded which). The chain has TRBV4-1 and TRBJ1-4; TRBD1 aligns across 8 bases. Here the CDR3 DNA reads TGCGCCAGCAGCCACCTATCGACGGACAGGGAACTGTTTTTT. Protein: CASSHLSTDRELFF.